This record concerns one T cell receptor (beta chain) sequence. Its antigen specificity is not known. Per-base qualities were not stored, and no clone one base away is much larger. This sample was included in a study of shared clonotypes between healthy human individuals (dated by TCRdb to the early 2020s). For the wider study: Three men and a couple of women, aged 18 to 49 years, made up the cohort. For each donor, three plates each were used for CD4 naive and CD4 memory, two plates were used for CD8 naive, and one plate was used for CD8 memory. To estimate repertoire size and how much clonotypes are shared between individuals, the study performed deep sequencing of blood TCR repertoires from a few healthy adults. Different laboratories and diverse techniques were used to prepare libraries and sequence TCR repertoires, to increase sequencing depth and limit assay-specific biases. Per donor, leukapheresis produced somewhere between about 0.94 and 9 billion PBMCs. The study at large found these results: Sampling was restricted to blood, and TCR repertoires in tissue are likely to differ from TCR repertoires in blood. Incomplete sequencing was indicated by rarefaction of sorted-subset datasets, despite the large sequencing depth. Naive subsets generally had larger estimated clonotype richness than memory subsets. Across a handful of donors, 5% to 6% of naive CD4, 3.5% of naive CD8, approximately 2.5% of memory CD4, and 0.3% to 0.45% of memory CD8 clonotypes were shared. Pairwise subsampling indicated that sequencing depth was expected to affect the degree of clonotype sharing among donors. The small number of donors limited the genetic and exposure-history diversity represented. Higher generation probabilities were observed for clonotypes shared by all four sorted-subset donors than for non-shared clonotypes.

Using the deep immunoSEQ assay, TCR CDR3 regions were amplified from genomic DNA by multiplex PCR. Extracted genomic DNA from each cell subset was distributed evenly across all wells of several immunoSEQ 96-well plates, and each plate was treated as a replicate. For sorted subsets, roughly 200 ng genomic DNA, equal to 30,000 or so T cell genomes, was loaded into each replicate PCR. Purified libraries were quantified with a Qubit 3.0 fluorometer, sized on a Bioanalyzer 2100, and re-quantified with the KAPA Library Quantification kit. Every immunoSEQ 96-well plate was sequenced on a separate single-read 150-cycle Illumina NextSeq 550 flow cell. The study's own analysis went as follows. The immunoSEQ output contained only junctional sequences without quality scores, so filtering could not match that applied to full-length reads. Sequences were annotated with PyIR, a Python wrapper for IgBLAST v1.9, and V/J genes and CDR3 were assigned using IMGT germline references. Reads were removed for weak V/J assignments (E-value above 1e-6), missing CDR3, stop codons, out-of-frame junctions, or ambiguous translated residues. V3J clonotypes were defined as sequences sharing the same inferred V gene, J gene, and CDR3 amino acid sequence. The percentage overlap between two repertoires was calculated by dividing the number of shared unique clonotypes by the size of the smaller repertoire. RTK rarefaction, the Chao1 estimator, and Recon v2.1 estimates of unobserved clonotypes were used to assess repertoire richness. Generation probabilities for all TCRbeta clonotypes obtained by the gDNA method from a handful of donors were computed using OLGA. TCRdb mirrors the immuneACCESS table, restricted to in-frame sequences. Some clones are absent from its copies; in checked studies, under half trace to an unresolved V gene, and the reason for the others is unknown. The V and J calls and clone size were taken over from that table, and D and trimming were inferred from the DNA. The sample includes around 690,000 clones, with 80% to 95% observed a single time. The ten largest clones capture around a third of the sample.

Donors were healthy HIV-negative adults with no recently reported acute infections or vaccinations. All donors were Caucasian adults living in Nashville, Tennessee, USA. CD8 memory samples consisted of magnetically selected CD45RO+ cells combined with CCR7-negative CD45RA+ effector memory (TemRA) cells. Blood was obtained by leukapheresis, after which PBMCs were separated by Ficoll-Histopaque density gradient centrifugation and cryopreserved in liquid nitrogen vapor phase. Purity and quantity of every magnetically sorted T cell population were checked by analytical flow cytometry. Genomic DNA was isolated from each sorted fraction and quantified by UV absorbance on a Nanodrop 2000c. The sequence was obtained from a man younger than 35 in good health. Some clones in this sample may be carry-over from other donors' samples. Sequenced sample: memory CD8+ T cells from PBMCs. Interpreted using the paper, the cell subset or site label stands for: CD45RO+ cells pooled with CCR7-negative TemRA cells.

The CDR3 region: CASSWGQGAYEQYF. The sequence in DNA is TGTGCCAGCAGCTGGGGACAGGGGGCCTACGAGCAGTACTTC. Recombination connected TRBV7-3 to TRBJ2-7; 11 nucleotides in the junction match TRBD1. Relative to germline, V is missing 4 bases and J is missing 2 bases, with 1 base of the junction outside any gene match. The CDR3 covers 14 residues, taking in both the cysteine and the phenylalanine. CDR3 DNA is the only sequence kept; it has 42 bases, read in frame from the first base. Reading the germline V gene gives CDR1 SGHTA and CDR2 FQGTGA.